The 8 T cell receptor beta chains reported below all come from one sample, sequenced in a study of blood T cells in healthy people across ages. The second PCR ran about 6 to 12 cycles with a sample-barcoded 5' primer and J-beta primers. TCRdb reprocessed the 5' RACE reads with MiXCR, giving one entry per CDR3 protein. The sample has around 1,700,000 distinct CDR3 sequences, under 30% seen once. Sequencing used blood. Receptors originate from a woman in her twenties or thirties in good health.

This clonotype has more than one count but fewer than ten. The gene calls are TRBV7-9 and TRBJ1-1; possibly TRBD1 for D (5 bases). Trimming left V 6 bases short and J 1 base short, with 15 bases between. This CDR3 has 15 amino acids. CDR1 and CDR2 (germline): SEHNR, FQNEAQ (reference sequence). CDR3 sequence (DNA): TGTGCCAGCAGTTTTTCCGCAGGGACGAACACTGAAGCTTTCTTT. Translated, it gives CASSFSAGTNTEAFF.

This clonotype was found many times. CDR3 bases: TGTGCCAGCAGCTTAAGGAGTCCGGGGTATGAAGGCTACACCTTC. This codes for CASSLRSPGYEGYTF. The chain joins TRBV7-9 to TRBJ1-2; D call uncertain. This CDR3 has 15 amino acids. V lost 2 bases, J lost 8 bases, and 18 bases lay in between. Germline values: CDR1 SEHNR, CDR2 FQNEAQ (reference sequence).

In the case of this clonotype: A single base separates this from a much larger clone, so it may be a read error. This rearrangement joins TRBV5-5 to TRBJ1-2; D ambiguous. With 4 bases removed from V and 12 bases from J, the gap between germline ends came to 16 bases. The CDR3 totals 12 residues. The V gene's germline CDR1 is SGHKS and CDR2 YYEKEE (reference sequence). The CDR3 DNA reads TGTGCCAGCAGCCTTCAGGACGGGAGGCACACCTTC. This sequence encodes CASSLQDGRHTF.

In this sample, this clonotype turned up many times. CDR3 region: CSPESGFSYEQYF. The CDR3 nucleotides read TGCAGCCCCGAGAGCGGGTTCTCCTACGAGCAGTACTTC. The rearrangement joins TRBV29-1 to TRBJ2-7, with D tentatively TRBD2 (6 bases). The V gene lost 8 bases and the J gene lost 0 bases, with 14 bases spanning the gap. CDR3 size: 13 residues. From germline, CDR1 is SQVTM and CDR2 ANQGSEA.

CDR3 coding DNA: TGTGCCAGCAGTAGGAGAGCGAGAACAGATGTGGAATATTTT. This gives the protein CASSRRARTDVEYF. The chain links TRBV12-3 or TRBV12-4 to TRBJ2-3; no firm D call. The V end lost 5 bases, the J end lost 15 bases, and 24 bases lay between the germline ends. The CDR3 is made up of 14 amino acids.

The rearrangement joins TRBV25-1 to TRBJ2-7, with 9 bases lining up with TRBD2. With 7 bases clipped from V and 0 bases from J, the junction kept 7 bases outside the gene matches. The CDR3 is made up of 15 amino acids. Germline V gives CDR1 MGHDK, CDR2 SYGVNS. This chain's CDR3 is CASTPAGGASYEQYF. The CDR3 coding sequence is TGTGCCAGCACCCCAGCGGGGGGTGCCTCCTACGAGCAGTACTTC.

This clonotype was observed many times. The CDR3 coding sequence is TGTGCCACCAGCAGAGATAGGACCTACGAGCAGTACTTC. Translating gives CATSRDRTYEQYF. The gene calls are TRBV15 and TRBJ2-7; D is undetermined. Germline V gene sequence: CDR1 LNHNV, CDR2 YYDKDF (reference sequence). This CDR3 contains 13 residues. Trimming took off 0 bases at V and 2 bases at J, with 5 bases between the two ends.

This chain connects TRBV5-1 to TRBJ2-1; either TRBD1 or TRBD2 may fit D (5 bases each). CDR1 is SGHRS, CDR2 YFSETQ, per germline. The CDR3 loop spans 14 amino acids. V lost 4 bases and J 6 bases, leaving 14 bases between the germline ends. The CDR3 bases are TGCGCCAGCAGCACGGGGCTGTGGGGCAATGAGCAGTTCTTC. As protein: CASSTGLWGNEQFF.